This TCR beta chain was retrieved from a study of monozygotic twins with inflammatory bowel disease. CDR3 length: 16 amino acids. CDR1 and CDR2 (germline): SGDLS, YYNGEE. TCRdb derives one entry per CDR3 protein from the 5' RACE reads, leaving out DNA. Recorded here are about 160,000 distinct CDR3 sequences; the top ten clones represent 2.8%. Findings and caveats of the study: Against healthy co-twins, IBD patients had lower TCRbeta diversity (measured by inverse Simpson).

With regard to this clonotype: The antigen remains undetermined.

The clonotype was recovered from a human donor with ulcerative colitis or Crohn's disease, or a healthy co-twin of an affected twin (not recorded which). The rearrangement links TRBV9 to TRBJ2-3; absent DNA, TCRdb's TRBD2 call cannot be checked. Sequenced input: blood. CDR3 loop: CASSPLRASGTDTQYF.